The TCR beta chain under discussion was sequenced for a study of T cell responses to AZD1222 COVID-19 vaccine. Findings and limits, study-wide: Sampling captured repertoires only after the peak T cell response. With dominance at 160-218 and 743-854, vaccine-associated CD4 TCRs spanned spike. Rises in breadth and depth of Spike-specific TCRs came after two AZD1222 doses.

Germline trimming cut 4 bases from V and 5 bases from J; bases unmatched to any gene: 11. Germline CDR1 SGDLS, CDR2 YYNGEE. The CDR3 length is 15 residues. Some clones are missing from TCRdb's copy, which holds only in-frame ones; the method was immunoSEQ multiplex PCR. The profile covers approximately 82,000 clones, with approximately 85% appearing a single time and more than 10% taken by the ten largest. Concerning this clone: The antigen is unknown.

The chain recombines TRBV9 with TRBJ2-7; 8 bases fit TRBD2. The clonotype originates from an adult in good health. Material: peripheral blood, obtained on day 0 of AZD1222 vaccination. CDR3 sequence (DNA): TGTGCCAGCAGCCCCGCACTAGCGGCTAGGGACGAGCAGTACTTC. Translated, it gives CASSPALAARDEQYF.